A selection of T cell receptor beta chains follows, all from one sample in a study of T cells in Graves' hyperthyroidism and ophthalmopathy. Each CDR3 protein gets one entry after TCRdb re-called the multiplex PCR reads with MiXCR. The sample contains hundreds of thousands of distinct CDR3 sequences, about 38% of which appear only once. The sample comprised blood. Source of these receptors: a man aged 18 to 30 with Graves' hyperthyroidism. Both conserved end residues are part of each CDR3. D genes are given only for firm matches. Part of the rows lack a size; the others show once, few, many or a class for expanded clones.

clone size: few
V gene: TRBV7-9
D gene: .
J gene: TRBJ2-7
CDR3 protein: CASSQAGQTNNFGQYF
CDR3 DNA: TGTGCCAGCAGCCAAGCTGGTCAGACCAACAACTTCGGGCAGTACTTC

clone size: many
V gene: TRBV5-1
D gene: TRBD1
J gene: TRBJ1-2
CDR3 protein: CASSLGQGAGNYGYTF
CDR3 DNA: TGCGCCAGCAGCTTGGGACAGGGGGCCGGGAACTATGGCTACACCTTC

clone size: .
V gene: TRBV4-3
D gene: .
J gene: TRBJ2-6
CDR3 protein: CASSQDQGSGANVLTF
CDR3 DNA: TGCGCCAGCAGCCAAGATCAAGGCTCTGGGGCCAACGTCCTGACTTTC

clone size: .
V gene: TRBV12-3/TRBV12-4
D gene: TRBD1
J gene: TRBJ2-5
CDR3 protein: CASGRGQSQETQYF
CDR3 DNA: TGTGCCAGCGGACGGGGACAGTCCCAAGAGACCCAGTACTTC

clone size: many
V gene: TRBV19
D gene: TRBD1
J gene: TRBJ1-1
CDR3 protein: CASTLGAGGTEAFF
CDR3 DNA: TGTGCCAGTACCCTCGGGGCAGGGGGCACTGAAGCTTTCTTT

clone size: many
V gene: TRBV5-1
D gene: TRBD1
J gene: TRBJ1-2
CDR3 protein: CASSQGQGAGYTF
CDR3 DNA: TGCGCCAGCAGCCAAGGACAGGGGGCGGGCTACACCTTC

clone size: .
V gene: TRBV21-1
D gene: .
J gene: TRBJ1-1
CDR3 protein: CASSTRGGQRNTEAFF
CDR3 DNA: TGTGCCAGCAGCACCAGAGGTGGACAGAGGAACACTGAAGCTTTCTTT

clone size: many
V gene: TRBV12-3/TRBV12-4
D gene: .
J gene: TRBJ1-5
CDR3 protein: CASSSGFNQPQHF
CDR3 DNA: TGTGCCAGCAGTTCGGGCTTCAATCAGCCCCAGCATTTT

clone size: few
V gene: TRBV2
D gene: TRBD1
J gene: TRBJ1-4
CDR3 protein: CASSESGLGTGLKLFF
CDR3 DNA: TGTGCCAGCAGTGAATCCGGATTGGGGACAGGGCTAAAACTGTTTTTT

clone size: many
V gene: TRBV7-9
D gene: .
J gene: TRBJ1-2
CDR3 protein: CASSPSENYGYTF
CDR3 DNA: TGTGCCAGCAGCCCCAGTGAAAACTATGGCTACACCTTC

clone size: few
V gene: TRBV5-1
D gene: TRBD1
J gene: TRBJ2-7
CDR3 protein: CASSSGTGAHEQYF
CDR3 DNA: TGCGCCAGCAGTTCCGGGACAGGGGCTCACGAGCAGTACTTC

clone size: .
V gene: TRBV20-1
D gene: TRBD2
J gene: TRBJ2-2
CDR3 protein: CSARDAGEGTGELFF
CDR3 DNA: TGCAGTGCTAGAGATGCCGGGGAGGGCACCGGGGAGCTGTTTTTT

clone size: .
V gene: TRBV20-1
D gene: TRBD2
J gene: TRBJ2-5
CDR3 protein: CSAREGGPRETQYF
CDR3 DNA: TGCAGTGCTAGAGAGGGAGGGCCGCGAGAGACCCAGTACTTC

clone size: few
V gene: TRBV9
D gene: .
J gene: TRBJ2-7
CDR3 protein: CASSSPGGSASYEQYF
CDR3 DNA: TGTGCCAGCAGCTCCCCCGGTGGTAGCGCTTCCTACGAGCAGTACTTC

clone size: many
V gene: TRBV19
D gene: .
J gene: TRBJ1-4
CDR3 protein: CASSIFHQYEKLFF
CDR3 DNA: TGTGCCAGTAGTATATTCCATCAATATGAAAAACTGTTTTTT

clone size: .
V gene: TRBV7-2
D gene: .
J gene: TRBJ1-1
CDR3 protein: CASSFRDGETEALF
CDR3 DNA: TGTGCCAGCAGCTTCAGGGATGGCGAGACTGAAGCTCTCTTT